The rows below give T cell receptor beta chains drawn from one sample of a study of cytomegalovirus exposure and HLA in healthy donors. Method: immunoSEQ multiplex PCR; TCRdb's copy keeps in-frame clones and lacks some. Here the sample spans some 120,000 clones, roughly 90% being singletons. The sequenced sample consisted of PBMCs. All receptors derive from a man younger than 45 in good health and CMV-seronegative. Each CDR3 is given with its conserved first and last residue. A D gene is named only where the DNA matches it firmly. Expanded clones get a size class; other rows say once, few or many, or leave the size out.

CDR3 protein: CASSQDFTGELFF
CDR3 DNA: TGCGCCAGCAGCCAAGACTTCACCGGGGAGCTGTTTTTT
V gene: TRBV4-3
clone size: .
D gene: .
J gene: TRBJ2-2

CDR3 protein: CAISLGLQQETQYF
CDR3 DNA: TGTGCCATCAGCTTGGGACTACAACAAGAGACCCAGTACTTC
V gene: TRBV10-3
clone size: .
D gene: TRBD2
J gene: TRBJ2-5

CDR3 protein: CASSMNRQVLTEAFF
CDR3 DNA: TGTGCCAGCAGTATGAATAGACAGGTTCTCACTGAAGCTTTCTTT
V gene: TRBV27
clone size: once
D gene: .
J gene: TRBJ1-1

CDR3 protein: CASGTRARLFF
CDR3 DNA: TGTGCCAGCGGAACCAGGGCGCGGCTGTTTTTT
V gene: TRBV11-2
clone size: .
D gene: .
J gene: TRBJ1-4

CDR3 protein: CASHLGGTDTQYF
CDR3 DNA: TGTGCCAGCCATCTCGGTGGCACAGATACGCAGTATTTT
V gene: TRBV6-1
clone size: few
D gene: .
J gene: TRBJ2-3

CDR3 protein: CASSHPGTSAEQYF
CDR3 DNA: TGTGCCAGCAGCCACCCCGGGACTAGCGCCGAGCAGTACTTC
V gene: TRBV5-4
clone size: once
D gene: TRBD2
J gene: TRBJ2-7

CDR3 protein: CASRDRIEGANVLTF
CDR3 DNA: TGTGCCAGCAGGGACAGGATTGAAGGGGCCAACGTCCTGACTTTC
V gene: TRBV6-6
clone size: .
D gene: TRBD1
J gene: TRBJ2-6

CDR3 protein: CASSVDGRGVNEQFF
CDR3 DNA: TGTGCCAGCAGCGTAGATGGCAGGGGGGTGAATGAGCAGTTCTTC
V gene: TRBV9
clone size: .
D gene: .
J gene: TRBJ2-1

CDR3 protein: CASSFNDRDEQYF
CDR3 DNA: TGTGCCAGCAGCTTCAACGACAGGGACGAGCAGTACTTC
V gene: TRBV11-2
clone size: .
D gene: TRBD1
J gene: TRBJ2-7

CDR3 protein: CASSPGQYGYTF
CDR3 DNA: TGTGCCAGCTCACCGGGGCAGTATGGCTACACCTTC
V gene: TRBV18
clone size: once
D gene: .
J gene: TRBJ1-2

CDR3 protein: CASSVEGFGTGELFF
CDR3 DNA: TGTGCCAGCAGCGTAGAGGGGTTTGGCACCGGGGAGCTGTTTTTT
V gene: TRBV9
clone size: .
D gene: .
J gene: TRBJ2-2

CDR3 protein: CASSLSRVNTEAFF
CDR3 DNA: TGTGCCAGCAGCTTAAGCAGGGTGAACACTGAAGCTTTCTTT
V gene: TRBV7-9
clone size: .
D gene: .
J gene: TRBJ1-1

CDR3 protein: CASNNRVNTEAFF
CDR3 DNA: TGTGCCAGCAACAACAGGGTGAACACTGAAGCTTTCTTT
V gene: TRBV11-2
clone size: .
D gene: .
J gene: TRBJ1-1

CDR3 protein: CAWTSRETSGANVLTF
CDR3 DNA: TGTGCCTGGACTTCCAGGGAAACCTCTGGGGCCAACGTCCTGACTTTC
V gene: TRBV30
clone size: .
D gene: .
J gene: TRBJ2-6

CDR3 protein: CASSLTLTGATGELFF
CDR3 DNA: TGCGCCAGCAGCTTGACCCTGACAGGAGCCACCGGGGAGCTGTTTTTT
V gene: TRBV5-1
clone size: .
D gene: .
J gene: TRBJ2-2

CDR3 protein: CASSPQGEKLFF
CDR3 DNA: TGTGCCAGCAGCCCGCAGGGGGAAAAACTGTTTTTT
V gene: TRBV7-9
clone size: .
D gene: .
J gene: TRBJ1-4

CDR3 protein: CASSQEGGRGYTF
CDR3 DNA: TGTGCCAGCAGCCAAGAAGGCGGCCGTGGCTACACCTTC
V gene: TRBV14
clone size: .
D gene: .
J gene: TRBJ1-2

CDR3 protein: CAGHRAATEAFF
CDR3 DNA: TGTGCCGGCCACAGGGCGGCCACTGAAGCTTTCTTT
V gene: TRBV30
clone size: few
D gene: .
J gene: TRBJ1-1

CDR3 protein: CSVRYTGIRETQYF
CDR3 DNA: TGCAGCGTTAGGTATACGGGAATCCGGGAGACCCAGTACTTC
V gene: TRBV29-1
clone size: once
D gene: .
J gene: TRBJ2-5

CDR3 protein: CASSFPTSGSAGELFF
CDR3 DNA: TGTGCCAGCAGCTTCCCGACTAGCGGGAGTGCCGGGGAGCTGTTTTTT
V gene: TRBV5-6
clone size: few
D gene: TRBD2
J gene: TRBJ2-2

CDR3 protein: CASSYSGGGHQPQHF
CDR3 DNA: TGTGCCAGCAGTTACTCCGGAGGGGGCCATCAGCCCCAGCATTTT
V gene: TRBV6-5
clone size: .
D gene: TRBD1
J gene: TRBJ1-5

CDR3 protein: CAWDGAYKEQFF
CDR3 DNA: TGTGCCTGGGATGGGGCGTATAAAGAGCAGTTCTTC
V gene: TRBV30
clone size: .
D gene: .
J gene: TRBJ2-1

CDR3 protein: CASSSGTGRETQYF
CDR3 DNA: TGTGCCAGCAGTTCCGGGACAGGGCGAGAGACCCAGTACTTC
V gene: TRBV5-6
clone size: few
D gene: TRBD1
J gene: TRBJ2-5

CDR3 protein: CASQRELGEQFF
CDR3 DNA: TGTGCCAGCCAGCGGGAGCTGGGTGAGCAGTTCTTC
V gene: TRBV7-3
clone size: .
D gene: TRBD2
J gene: TRBJ2-1

CDR3 protein: CASTSLREKATDTQYF
CDR3 DNA: TGTGCCAGCACCTCTCTCCGGGAGAAAGCCACAGATACGCAGTATTTT
V gene: TRBV6-4
clone size: .
D gene: .
J gene: TRBJ2-3

CDR3 protein: CASSPPLIDTEAFF
CDR3 DNA: TGTGCCAGCTCACCACCGCTTATAGACACTGAAGCTTTCTTT
V gene: TRBV18
clone size: .
D gene: .
J gene: TRBJ1-1

CDR3 protein: CSVEDARDRGSDTQYF
CDR3 DNA: TGCAGCGTTGAAGATGCCCGGGACAGGGGTTCAGATACGCAGTATTTT
V gene: TRBV29-1
clone size: .
D gene: TRBD1
J gene: TRBJ2-3

CDR3 protein: CASSRIIAGATQGEQFF
CDR3 DNA: TGTGCCAGCAGCAGAATAATAGCGGGAGCTACGCAGGGAGAGCAGTTCTTC
V gene: TRBV27
clone size: .
D gene: TRBD2
J gene: TRBJ2-1

CDR3 protein: CASSWAGNDEQFF
CDR3 DNA: TGTGCCAGTAGTTGGGCGGGGAACGATGAGCAGTTCTTC
V gene: TRBV19
clone size: .
D gene: .
J gene: TRBJ2-1

CDR3 protein: CASSFQGPGDEQYF
CDR3 DNA: TGCGCCAGCAGCTTTCAGGGCCCGGGCGACGAGCAGTACTTC
V gene: TRBV5-1
clone size: .
D gene: .
J gene: TRBJ2-7

CDR3 protein: CASTMTGSSYEQYF
CDR3 DNA: TGTGCCAGTACTATGACAGGTTCCTCCTACGAGCAGTACTTC
V gene: TRBV19
clone size: .
D gene: .
J gene: TRBJ2-7